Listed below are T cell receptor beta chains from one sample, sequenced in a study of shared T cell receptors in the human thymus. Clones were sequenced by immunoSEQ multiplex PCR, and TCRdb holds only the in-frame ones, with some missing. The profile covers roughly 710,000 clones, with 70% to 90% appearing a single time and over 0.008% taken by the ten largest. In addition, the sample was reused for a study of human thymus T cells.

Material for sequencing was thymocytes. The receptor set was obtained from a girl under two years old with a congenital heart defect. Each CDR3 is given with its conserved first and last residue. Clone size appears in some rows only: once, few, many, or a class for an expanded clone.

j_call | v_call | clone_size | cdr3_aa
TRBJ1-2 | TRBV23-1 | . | CASSEPRDRYYGYTF
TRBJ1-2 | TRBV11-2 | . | CASSSTGARASYGYTF
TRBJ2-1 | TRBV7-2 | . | CASSHPASGGVSGEQFF
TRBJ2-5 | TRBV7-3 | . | CASSLTLIALGPETQYF
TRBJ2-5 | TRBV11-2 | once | CASSRTQHPRAQYF
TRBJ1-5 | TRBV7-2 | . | CASSPQGRLNQPQHF
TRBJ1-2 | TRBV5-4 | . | CASSQDPKGFYGYTF
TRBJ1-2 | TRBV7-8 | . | CASSSRTGCIPRGYTF
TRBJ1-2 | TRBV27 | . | CASSKHSGISYGYTF
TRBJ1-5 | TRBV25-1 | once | CASSPGTGYQPQHF
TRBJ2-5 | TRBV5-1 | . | CAIASESGETQYF
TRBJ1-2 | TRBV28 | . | CASSFGQIYGYTF
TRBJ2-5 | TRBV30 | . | CAWKEHGTSGGVRETQYF
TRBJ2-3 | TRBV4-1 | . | CASSLRGVGQLRTDTQYF
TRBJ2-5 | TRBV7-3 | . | CASSSQGRGLAGGKETQYF
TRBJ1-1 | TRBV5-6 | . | CASSKRRGFLKGTEAFF
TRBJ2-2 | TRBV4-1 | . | CASSQDSRGAGGRSGELFF
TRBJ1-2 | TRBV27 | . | CASSGGGAPILWGYTF
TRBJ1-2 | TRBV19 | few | CASSTDDRETSNYGYTF
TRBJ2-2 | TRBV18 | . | CASSPLYMKTGYTGELFF
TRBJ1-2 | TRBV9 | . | CASSETGVDGYTF
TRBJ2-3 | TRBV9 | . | CASSPRAGGPSDTQYF
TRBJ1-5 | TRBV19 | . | CASSTFRGINQPQHF
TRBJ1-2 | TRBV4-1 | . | CASSQQAGTGGGGGYTF
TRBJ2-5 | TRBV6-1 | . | CASSEEYYGDQETQYF
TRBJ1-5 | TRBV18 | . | CASSPGGAKPQHF
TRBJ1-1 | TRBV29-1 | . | CSAWGGFHEAFF
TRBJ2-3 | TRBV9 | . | CASSEKGGVSTDTQYF
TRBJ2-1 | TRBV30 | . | CAWRPGQGLRFVDNEQFF
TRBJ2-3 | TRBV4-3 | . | CASSHDSKTSTDTQYF
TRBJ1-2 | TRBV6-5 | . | CASMRDRNYGYTF
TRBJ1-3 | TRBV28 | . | CASSRMGTAFSGNIIYF
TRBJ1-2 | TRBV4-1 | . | CASSQLIPGQGSMDGYTF
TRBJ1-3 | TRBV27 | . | CASSLSTPGSGNTIYF
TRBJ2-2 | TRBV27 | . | CASSCETANTGELFF
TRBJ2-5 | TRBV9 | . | CASSAGWSGGEETQYF
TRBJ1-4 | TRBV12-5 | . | CASGRRDRGHEKLFF
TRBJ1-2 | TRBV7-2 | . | CASSLAVQGGGGYTF
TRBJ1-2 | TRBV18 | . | CASSHSRVCRYGYTF
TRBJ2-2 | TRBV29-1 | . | CSVEGTTNTGELFF
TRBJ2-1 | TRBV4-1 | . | CASSPTPGLNNEQFF
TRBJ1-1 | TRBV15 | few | CATSRGREQAEAFF
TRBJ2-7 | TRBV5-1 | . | CASSADMPTYEQYF